This entry lists 3 T cell receptor beta chains sequenced from one sample in a study of spatial heterogeneity in lung cancer. TCRdb itself ran the 5' RACE reads through MiXCR, one entry per CDR3 protein. This sample has approximately 94,000 distinct CDR3 sequences; about 4.4% occur once, and the top ten carry 21%. Documented time point: sample taken at primary tumor resection. Study findings and constraints: Expanded alpha and beta TCR counts within tumors tracked tumor mutation counts.

These receptors have no known antigen. Sequences were derived from lung tumor tissue, sampled at surgery. The receptors were gathered from a male donor with early-stage non-small cell lung cancer.

This clonotype showed up many times. The chain links TRBV19 to TRBJ1-2, with TRBD1 matching 9 bases. V was clipped by 4 bases and J by 6 bases; unmatched bases: 9. Germline values: CDR1 LNHDA, CDR2 SQIVND (reference sequence). This CDR3 is built from 15 residues. The CDR3 is CASSTPGGQGDGYTF. CDR3 bases: TGTGCCAGTAGTACCCCTGGGGGACAGGGCGATGGCTACACCTTC.

This clonotype has a count of ten or more. This chain connects TRBV7-2 to TRBJ2-2; 9 bases align to TRBD1. The CDR3 is 15 amino acids. J gave up 7 bases and V 5 bases, and 8 bases lay outside the gene matches. CDR1 and CDR2 (germline): SGHTA, FQGNSA. CDR3 DNA: TGTGCCAGCAGCAAAAACAGGGGGCAAGTCGGGGAGCTGTTTTTT. Translating gives CASSKNRGQVGELFF.

This clonotype was observed many times. Here the CDR3 DNA reads TGCGCCAGCAGCCGAGTCCCCTTTGATAATGAGCAGTTCTTC. Translation gives CASSRVPFDNEQFF. This rearrangement joins TRBV4-1 to TRBJ2-1; no firm D call. In germline, CDR1 is MGHRA, CDR2 YSYEKL. This CDR3 region has 14 residues. V was trimmed by 4 bases and J by 7 bases, leaving 14 bases between them.